What follows describes a single TCR beta chain. The germline V gene encodes CDR1 MDHEN and CDR2 SYDVKM. The CDR3 spans 13 residues. V lost 7 bases and J 6 bases, leaving 12 bases between the germline ends. These data belong to a study of PD-L1 blockade in urothelial cancer. Study in general: The patients' atezolizumab therapy, 1,200 mg intravenously every 3 weeks, started at some point between 2013 and 2014.

Sequencing used immunoSEQ multiplex PCR; TCRdb keeps in-frame clones, though not all of them. The sample shows 50,000 to 55,000 clones, more than 75% of them seen only once. The time point was: peripheral blood 6 weeks after treatment start. The sequenced sample was PBMCs, obtained around atezolizumab (anti-PD-L1) treatment. This TCR was sampled from a man aged 60 to 75 with urothelial cancer. The chain joins TRBV28 to TRBJ2-2; D perhaps matches TRBD1 (6 bases). CDR3 sequence reads: CASITGYAGELFF. The CDR3 nucleotides read TGTGCCAGCATCACAGGGTACGCCGGGGAGCTGTTTTTT.